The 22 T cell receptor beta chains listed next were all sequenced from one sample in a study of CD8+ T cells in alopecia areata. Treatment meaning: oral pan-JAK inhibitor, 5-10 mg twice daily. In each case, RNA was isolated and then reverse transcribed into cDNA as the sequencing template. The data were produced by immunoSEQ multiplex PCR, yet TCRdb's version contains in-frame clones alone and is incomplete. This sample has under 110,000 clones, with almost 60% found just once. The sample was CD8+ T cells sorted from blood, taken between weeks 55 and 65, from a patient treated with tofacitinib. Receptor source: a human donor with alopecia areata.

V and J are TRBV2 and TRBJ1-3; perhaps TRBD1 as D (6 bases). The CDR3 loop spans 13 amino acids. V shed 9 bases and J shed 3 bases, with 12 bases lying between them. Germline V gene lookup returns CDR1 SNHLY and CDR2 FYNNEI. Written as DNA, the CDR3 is TGTGCCAGTGAACAGGGAAATGGAAACACCATATATTTT. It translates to CASEQGNGNTIYF.

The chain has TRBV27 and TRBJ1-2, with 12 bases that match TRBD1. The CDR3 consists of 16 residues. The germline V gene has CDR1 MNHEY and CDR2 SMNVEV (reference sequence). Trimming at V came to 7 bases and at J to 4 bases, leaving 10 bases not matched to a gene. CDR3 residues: CASTSIPGQGAYGYTF. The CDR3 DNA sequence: TGTGCCAGCACCTCGATCCCGGGACAGGGGGCCTATGGCTACACCTTC.

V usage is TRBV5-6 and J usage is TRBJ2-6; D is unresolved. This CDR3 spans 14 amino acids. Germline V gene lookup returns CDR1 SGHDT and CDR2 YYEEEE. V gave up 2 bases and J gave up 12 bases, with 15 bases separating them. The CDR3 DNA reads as TGTGCCAGCAGCTTTGGCCGCGGTGGGCCCGTCCTGACTTTC. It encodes CASSFGRGGPVLTF.

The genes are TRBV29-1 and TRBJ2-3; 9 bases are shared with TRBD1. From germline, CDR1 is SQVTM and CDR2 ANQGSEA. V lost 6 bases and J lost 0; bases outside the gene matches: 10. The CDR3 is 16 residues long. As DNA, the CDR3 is TGCAGCGTAGTCCCGGGACAGGGTTCGAGCACAGATACGCAGTATTTT. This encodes CSVVPGQGSSTDTQYF.

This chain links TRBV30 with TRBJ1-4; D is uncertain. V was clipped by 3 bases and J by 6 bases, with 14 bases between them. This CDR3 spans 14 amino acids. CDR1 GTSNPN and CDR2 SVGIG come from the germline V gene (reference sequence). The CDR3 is CAWRRTRLYEKLFF. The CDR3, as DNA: TGTGCCTGGAGGAGAACACGGCTCTATGAAAAACTGTTTTTT. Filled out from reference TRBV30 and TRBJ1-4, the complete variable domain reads SQTIHQWPATLVQPVGSPLSLECTVEGTSNPNLYWYRQAAGRGLQLLFYSVGIGQISSEVPQNLSASRPQDRQFILSSKKLLLSDSGFYLCAWRRTRLYEKLFFGSGTQLSVL.

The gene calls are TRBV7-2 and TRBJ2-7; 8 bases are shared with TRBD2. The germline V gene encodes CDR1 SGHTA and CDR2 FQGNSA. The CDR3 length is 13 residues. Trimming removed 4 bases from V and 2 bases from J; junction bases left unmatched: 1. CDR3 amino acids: CASSYGGAYEQYF. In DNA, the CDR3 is TGTGCCAGCAGCTACGGGGGGGCCTACGAGCAGTACTTC.

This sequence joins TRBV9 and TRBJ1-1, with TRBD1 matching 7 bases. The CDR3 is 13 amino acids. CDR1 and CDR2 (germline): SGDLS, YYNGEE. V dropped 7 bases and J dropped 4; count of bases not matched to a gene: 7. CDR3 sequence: CASGRQGSTEAFF. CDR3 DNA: TGTGCCAGCGGCAGACAGGGAAGCACTGAAGCTTTCTTT.

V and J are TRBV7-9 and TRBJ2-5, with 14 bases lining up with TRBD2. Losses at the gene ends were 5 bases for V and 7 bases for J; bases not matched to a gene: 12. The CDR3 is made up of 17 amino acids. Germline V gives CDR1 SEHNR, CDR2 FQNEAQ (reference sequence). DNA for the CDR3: TGTGCCAGCAGCGGACTAGCGGGGGGCCCCCTGTACGGGACCCAGTACTTC. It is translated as CASSGLAGGPLYGTQYF.

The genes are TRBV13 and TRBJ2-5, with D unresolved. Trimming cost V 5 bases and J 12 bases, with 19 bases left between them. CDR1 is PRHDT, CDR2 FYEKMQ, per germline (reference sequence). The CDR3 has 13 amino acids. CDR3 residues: CASSTSDSGFKYF. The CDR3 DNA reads TGTGCCAGCAGCACCAGTGATTCCGGATTCAAGTACTTC.

CDR3 region: CASPTQRGGDTDTQYF. CDR3 nucleotides: TGTGCCAGCCCTACCCAGCGGGGGGGCGACACAGATACGCAGTATTTT. The chain uses TRBV2 and TRBJ2-3, with 10 bases lining up with TRBD2. Looked up from germline, CDR1 is SNHLY and CDR2 is FYNNEI. The CDR3 covers 16 residues. Trimming cost V 8 bases and J 2 bases; bases outside gene matches: 10.

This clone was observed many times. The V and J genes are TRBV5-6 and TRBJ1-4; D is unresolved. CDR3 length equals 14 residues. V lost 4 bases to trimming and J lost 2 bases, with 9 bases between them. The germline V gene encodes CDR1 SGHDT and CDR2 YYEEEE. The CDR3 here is CASSPGWTNEKLFF. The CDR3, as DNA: TGTGCCAGCAGCCCTGGATGGACTAATGAAAAACTGTTTTTT.

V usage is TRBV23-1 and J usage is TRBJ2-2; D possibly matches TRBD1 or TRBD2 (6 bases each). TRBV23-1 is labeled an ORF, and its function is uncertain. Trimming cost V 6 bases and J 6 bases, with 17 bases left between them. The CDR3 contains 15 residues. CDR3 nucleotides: TGCGCCAGCAGCCCCGGGAGACAGGTCCCCGGGGAGCTGTTTTTT. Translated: CASSPGRQVPGELFF.

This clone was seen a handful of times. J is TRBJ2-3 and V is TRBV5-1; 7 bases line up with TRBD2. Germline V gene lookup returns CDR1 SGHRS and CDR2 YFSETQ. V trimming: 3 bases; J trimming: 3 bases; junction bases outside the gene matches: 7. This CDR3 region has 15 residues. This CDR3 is CASSSAVGGTDTQYF. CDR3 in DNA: TGCGCCAGCAGCTCCGCGGTGGGGGGGACAGATACGCAGTATTTT.

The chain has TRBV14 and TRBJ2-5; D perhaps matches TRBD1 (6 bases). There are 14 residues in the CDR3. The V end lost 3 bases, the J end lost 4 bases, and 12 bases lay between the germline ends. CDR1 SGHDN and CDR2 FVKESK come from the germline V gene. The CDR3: CASSQYRVGETQYF. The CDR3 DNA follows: TGTGCCAGCAGCCAGTACAGGGTTGGAGAGACCCAGTACTTC.

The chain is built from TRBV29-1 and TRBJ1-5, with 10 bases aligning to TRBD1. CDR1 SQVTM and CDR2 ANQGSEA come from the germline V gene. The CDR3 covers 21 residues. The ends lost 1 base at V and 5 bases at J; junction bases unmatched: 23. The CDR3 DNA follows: TGCAGCGTTGAAGCAACTGGGTTCCGCGTCCAGGGACAGGGGACGGATCAGCCCCAGCATTTT. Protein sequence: CSVEATGFRVQGQGTDQPQHF.

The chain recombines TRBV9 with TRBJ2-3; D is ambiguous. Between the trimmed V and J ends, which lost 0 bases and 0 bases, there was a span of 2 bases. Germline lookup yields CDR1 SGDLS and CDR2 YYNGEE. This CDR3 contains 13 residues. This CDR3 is CASSVESTDTQYF. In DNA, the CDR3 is TGTGCCAGCAGCGTAGAAAGCACAGATACGCAGTATTTT.

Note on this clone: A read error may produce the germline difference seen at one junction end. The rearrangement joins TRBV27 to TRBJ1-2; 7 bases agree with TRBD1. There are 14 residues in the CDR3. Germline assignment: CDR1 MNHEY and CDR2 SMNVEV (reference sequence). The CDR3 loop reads CASTLIGGGGQHYF. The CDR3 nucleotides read TGTGCCAGCACCCTTATTGGCGGGGGGGGACAGCACTACTTC.

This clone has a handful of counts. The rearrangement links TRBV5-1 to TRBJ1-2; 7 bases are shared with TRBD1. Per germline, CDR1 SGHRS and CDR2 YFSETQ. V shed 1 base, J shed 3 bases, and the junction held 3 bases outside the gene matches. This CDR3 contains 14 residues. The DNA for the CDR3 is TGCGCCAGCAGCTTGAGCGGGACAGACTATGGCTACACCTTC. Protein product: CASSLSGTDYGYTF.

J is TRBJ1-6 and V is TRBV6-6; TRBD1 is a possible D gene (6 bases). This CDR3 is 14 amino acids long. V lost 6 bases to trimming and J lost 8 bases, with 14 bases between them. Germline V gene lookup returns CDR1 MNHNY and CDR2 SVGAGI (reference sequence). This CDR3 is CASRPSGADSPLHF. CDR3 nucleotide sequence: TGTGCCAGCAGACCATCGGGGGCGGATTCACCCCTCCACTTT.

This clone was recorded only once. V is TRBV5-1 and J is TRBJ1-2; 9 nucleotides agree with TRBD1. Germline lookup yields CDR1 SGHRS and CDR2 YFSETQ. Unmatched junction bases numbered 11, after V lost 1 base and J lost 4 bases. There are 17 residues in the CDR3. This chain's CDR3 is CASSLHPDRGNLYGYTF. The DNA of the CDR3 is TGCGCCAGCAGCTTGCATCCGGACAGGGGAAACCTCTATGGCTACACCTTC.

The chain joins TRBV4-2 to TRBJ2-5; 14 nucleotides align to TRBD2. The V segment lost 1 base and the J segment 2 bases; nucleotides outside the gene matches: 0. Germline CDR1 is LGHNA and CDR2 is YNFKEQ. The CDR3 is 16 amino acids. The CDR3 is CASSQGTSGGQETQYF. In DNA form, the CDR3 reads TGTGCCAGCAGCCAAGGGACTAGCGGGGGGCAAGAGACCCAGTACTTC.

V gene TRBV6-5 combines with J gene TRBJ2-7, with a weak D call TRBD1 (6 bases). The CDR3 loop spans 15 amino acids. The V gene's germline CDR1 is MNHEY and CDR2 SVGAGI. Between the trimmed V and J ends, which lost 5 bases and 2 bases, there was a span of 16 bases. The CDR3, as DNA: TGTGCCAGCAGTCCATCAGGGGTAAGGCCCTACGAGCAGTACTTC. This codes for CASSPSGVRPYEQYF.